These 18 T cell receptor beta chains originate from one sample sequenced in a study of blood T cells in healthy people across ages. A second about 6 to 12 cycle PCR used barcoded and J-beta primers. TCRdb reprocessed the 5' RACE reads with MiXCR, giving one entry per CDR3 protein. The table records 730,000 or so distinct CDR3 sequences, 40% to 45% of them present only once. Sequencing input: blood. These receptors came from an older man in good health.

The chain carries TRBV6-5 and TRBJ1-2; 7 positions match TRBD1. Germline lookup yields CDR1 MNHEY and CDR2 SVGAGI. This CDR3 has 15 residues. V lost 4 bases and J lost 5; bases outside the gene matches: 10. CDR3 amino acids: CASSFTRDSSYGYTF. For the CDR3, the DNA is TGTGCCAGCAGTTTTACCCGGGACAGTTCTTATGGCTACACCTTC.

J is TRBJ2-5 and V is TRBV11-2; 8 bases agree with TRBD1. The germline CDR1 and CDR2 sequences are SGHAT and FQNNGV. The CDR3 is made up of 12 amino acids. Trimming removed 2 bases from V and 11 bases from J; junction bases left unmatched: 4. The CDR3 DNA follows: TGTGCCAGCAGCTTAAGCCGGGACAGGCAGTACTTC. Amino acids: CASSLSRDRQYF.

The rearrangement links TRBV4-2 to TRBJ1-4; 9 bases are a match to TRBD1. The V gene end was trimmed by 4 bases and the J gene end by 3 bases; junction bases not matched to a gene: 6. This CDR3 is built from 16 residues. Germline CDR1 LGHNA, CDR2 YNFKEQ. CDR3 amino acids: CASSLTDRGSNEKLFF. The CDR3 DNA reads as TGTGCCAGCAGCCTTACTGACAGGGGGTCTAATGAAAAACTGTTTTTT.

This clonotype has more than one count but fewer than ten. The J gene is TRBJ2-6, the V gene TRBV6-2 or TRBV6-3; no definite D call. Per the germline V gene, CDR1 is MNHEY and CDR2 is SVGEGT. The CDR3 is made up of 20 amino acids. Trimming removed 3 bases at V and 0 bases at J, with 21 bases between. CDR3 sequence reads: CASSYSARQSISSGANVLTF. CDR3 in DNA: TGTGCCAGCAGTTATTCAGCTCGACAAAGTATTAGCTCTGGGGCCAACGTCCTGACTTTC.

In its sample, this clonotype was seen many times. This sequence joins TRBV20-1 and TRBJ2-1, with 11 bases matching TRBD2. Trimming took 7 bases from V and 4 from J; bases not matched to a gene: 3. This CDR3 comprises 13 residues. CDR1 DFQATT and CDR2 SNEGSKA come from the germline V gene (reference sequence). The CDR3, as DNA: TGCAGTGGTACTAGCGGGAGTTACAATGAGCAGTTCTTC. Amino acids: CSGTSGSYNEQFF.

The chain employs TRBV4-2 and TRBJ2-5; D not resolved. The J call could be wrong; TRBJ2-7 is a better fit for the DNA end. From germline, CDR1 is LGHNA and CDR2 YNFKEQ. The CDR3 has 15 amino acids. CDR3 nucleotides: TGTGCCAGCAGCCCCTCCTTGGACCGCACCTACGAGCAGTACTTC. It yields the protein CASSPSLDRTYEQYF.

The rearrangement joins TRBV6-2 or TRBV6-3 to TRBJ2-3; TRBD1 or TRBD2 may be the D gene (5 bases each). V was pared by 8 bases and J by 6 bases, with 18 bases between. The CDR3 is 14 residues long. Germline-derived CDR1 and CDR2 are MNHEY and SVGEGT. CDR3 sequence (DNA): TGTGCCAGCGCAAGGGACCGCTTTTGGGATACGCAGTATTTT. This codes for CASARDRFWDTQYF.

V gene TRBV20-1 combines with J gene TRBJ2-1, with TRBD2 identical over 11 bases. This CDR3 has 18 amino acids. Trimming cost V 5 bases and J 1 base; bases outside gene matches: 13. Looked up from germline, CDR1 is DFQATT and CDR2 is SNEGSKA (reference sequence). The CDR3 DNA reads TGCAGTGCTTTAGCCCTGATGGGACTAGCGGAGTCCTACAATGAGCAGTTCTTC. Its protein is CSALALMGLAESYNEQFF.

This rearrangement joins TRBV20-1 to TRBJ2-1, with TRBD2 matching 16 bases. V gave up 5 bases and J gave up 5 bases; unmatched junction bases: 3. The CDR3 is made up of 15 amino acids. The germline CDR1 and CDR2 sequences are DFQATT and SNEGSKA (reference sequence). Here the CDR3 DNA reads TGCAGTGCTGGGACTAGCGGGAGGGCTGACAATGAGCAGTTCTTC. Its protein is CSAGTSGRADNEQFF.

The V gene is TRBV4-3, the J gene TRBJ2-6; tentative D call: TRBD2 (6 bases). Germline V lookup: CDR1 LGHNA, CDR2 YSLEER. This CDR3 region has 17 residues. V was clipped by 0 bases and J by 0 bases, with 9 bases between them. As DNA, the CDR3 is TGCGCCAGCAGCCAAGATGGGGGGTACTCTGGGGCCAACGTCCTGACTTTC. Amino acid sequence: CASSQDGGYSGANVLTF.

This clonotype was seen a handful of times. The V call is TRBV28, the J call TRBJ2-1, with 12 bases that match TRBD1. V shed 5 bases and J 10 bases; nucleotides not matched to a gene: 12. Germline CDR1 MDHEN, CDR2 SYDVKM. The CDR3 has 16 amino acids. CDR3 sequence: CASSPGGQGAGREQFF. CDR3 DNA: TGTGCCAGCAGTCCAGGGGGACAGGGGGCAGGACGGGAGCAGTTCTTC.

This clonotype was found a few times. CDR3 region: CASSLEQNHNSPLHF. The CDR3 nucleotides read TGTGCCAGCAGCTTAGAACAAAACCATAATTCACCCCTCCACTTT. The chain links TRBV7-2 to TRBJ1-6, with unresolved D. The CDR3 sequence is 15 residues long. The germline V and J ends were trimmed by 1 base and 5 bases, with 9 bases remaining between them. Germline lookup yields CDR1 SGHTA and CDR2 FQGNSA.

This clonotype showed up many times. The chain links TRBV5-8 to TRBJ1-1, with D unresolved. Germline V gene data show CDR1 as SGHTS and CDR2 as YDEGEE. V lost 4 bases and J 1 base, leaving 14 bases between the germline ends. The CDR3 extends over 15 amino acids. The CDR3 bases are TGTGCCAGCAGCCCCTTTAGGACGGCGAACACTGAAGCTTTCTTT. Its translation is CASSPFRTANTEAFF.

The chain recombines TRBV12-3 or TRBV12-4 with TRBJ1-2; D is perhaps TRBD1 (5 bases). Deletions cut 6 bases from V and 4 bases from J, with 18 bases between. The CDR3 totals 15 residues. The CDR3 spells CASRGGAGDRYGYTF. CDR3 coding DNA: TGTGCCAGCAGGGGTGGGGCAGGTGATCGCTATGGCTACACCTTC.

This clonotype was seen only once. The chain couples TRBV6-2 or TRBV6-3 to TRBJ1-5; TRBD1 might be the D (6 bases). Trimming took off 6 bases at V and 6 bases at J, with 21 bases between the two ends. Germline CDR1 MNHEY, CDR2 SVGEGT. The CDR3 runs 16 residues. This CDR3 reads CASSSPETGRGQPQHF. The CDR3 bases are TGTGCCAGCAGCTCACCCGAAACAGGGAGGGGTCAGCCCCAGCATTTT.

This clonotype was detected only once. A much larger clone sits a single nucleotide away, making a read error possible. The chain carries TRBV4-1 and TRBJ1-2; D uncertain. Germline CDR1 is MGHRA and CDR2 is YSYEKL. Trimming removed 1 base at V and 7 bases at J, with 16 bases between. This CDR3 comprises 15 residues. CDR3 sequence (DNA): TGCGCCAGCAGCCAAGTCCCGGCCTCCTGGTTTGGCTACACCTTC. Translated: CASSQVPASWFGYTF.

The V and J genes are TRBV4-2 and TRBJ2-5; D ambiguous. This CDR3 is built from 13 residues. V was pared by 2 bases and J by 5 bases, with 9 bases between. Looked up from germline, CDR1 is LGHNA and CDR2 is YNFKEQ. The CDR3 here is CASSQSRPETQYF. The CDR3 DNA follows: TGTGCCAGCAGCCAAAGTCGTCCGGAGACCCAGTACTTC.

Regarding this clonotype: This sequence may be a read error, since a much larger clone differs from it by one base. The CDR3 DNA reads as TGTGCCAGCAGTTTATTATCGGGATTTAATAAAAAACTGTTTTTT. Protein sequence: CASSLLSGFNKKLFF. The chain couples TRBV27 to TRBJ1-4; D is ambiguous. There are 15 residues in the CDR3. The germline gives CDR1 MNHEY, CDR2 SMNVEV (reference sequence). Supplemented by reference TRBV27 and TRBJ1-4, the full variable domain reads EAQVTQNPRYLITVTGKKLTVTCSQNMNHEYMSWYRQDPGLGLRQIYYSMNVEVTDKGDVPEGYKVSRKEKRNFPLILESPSPNQTSLYFCASSLLSGFNKKLFFGSGTQLSVL.